This entry is about one T cell receptor (beta chain). Researchers sorted participants into cohorts using their self-reported clinical history. Authors' methods: The authors estimated nucleated cell counts from reference gene primer amplification. The assay was immunoSEQ multiplex PCR, and TCRdb's table has in-frame clones only and misses some. The V and J calls and the clone size are those of that table, but D and trimming were determined from the DNA. The top ten clones hold around 3.5% of a sample with around 230,000 clones, 80% to 90% of them seen once. The data derive from a study of blood T cell repertoires in COVID-19. Background on the study: The origin of the acute and convalescent COVID-19 samples was the United States, Italy and Spain. PBMCs, B-cell-depleted T cells, or T cells were the source of the cDNA or gDNA that made up the material.

Trimming left V 0 bases short and J 6 bases short, with 17 bases between. The germline gives CDR1 MNHEY, CDR2 SVGAGI. The CDR3 length is 16 residues. The chain uses TRBV6-5 and TRBJ1-2, with D perhaps matching TRBD1 (6 bases). The sequenced sample was PBMCs or T cells enriched from blood (not recorded which). This clonotype was obtained from a woman between 40 and 55 years old with acute COVID-19. The CDR3 reads CASSYSRGSYLDGYTF. Written as DNA, the CDR3 is TGTGCCAGCAGTTACTCCAGGGGAAGTTACTTAGATGGCTACACCTTC.